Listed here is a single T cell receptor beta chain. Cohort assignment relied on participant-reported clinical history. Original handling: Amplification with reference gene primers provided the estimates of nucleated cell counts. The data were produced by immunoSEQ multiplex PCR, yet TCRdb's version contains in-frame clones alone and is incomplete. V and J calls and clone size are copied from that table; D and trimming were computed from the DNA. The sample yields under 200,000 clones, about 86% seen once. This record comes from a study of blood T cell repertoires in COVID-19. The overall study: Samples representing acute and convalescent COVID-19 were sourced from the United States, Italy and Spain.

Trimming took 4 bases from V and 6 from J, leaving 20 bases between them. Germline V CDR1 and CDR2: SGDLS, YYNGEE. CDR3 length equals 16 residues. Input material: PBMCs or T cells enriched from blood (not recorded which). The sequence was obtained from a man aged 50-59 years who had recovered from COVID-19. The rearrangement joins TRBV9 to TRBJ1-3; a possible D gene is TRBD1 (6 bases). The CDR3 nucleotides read TGTGCCAGCAGCCCCCGTGCCGACAGGCCCCTAAACACCATATATTTT. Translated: CASSPRADRPLNTIYF.